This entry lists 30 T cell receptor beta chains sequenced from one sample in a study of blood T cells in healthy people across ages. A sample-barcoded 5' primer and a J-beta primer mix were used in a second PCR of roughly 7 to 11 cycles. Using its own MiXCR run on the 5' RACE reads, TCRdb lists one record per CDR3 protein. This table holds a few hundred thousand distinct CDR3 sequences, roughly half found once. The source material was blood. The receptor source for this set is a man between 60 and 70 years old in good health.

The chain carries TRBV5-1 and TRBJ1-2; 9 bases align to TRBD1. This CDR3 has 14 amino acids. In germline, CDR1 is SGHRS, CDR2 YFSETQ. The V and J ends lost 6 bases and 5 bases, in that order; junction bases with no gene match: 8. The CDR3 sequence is CASTPGQGMYGYTF. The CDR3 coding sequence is TGCGCCAGCACGCCGGGACAGGGAATGTATGGCTACACCTTC.

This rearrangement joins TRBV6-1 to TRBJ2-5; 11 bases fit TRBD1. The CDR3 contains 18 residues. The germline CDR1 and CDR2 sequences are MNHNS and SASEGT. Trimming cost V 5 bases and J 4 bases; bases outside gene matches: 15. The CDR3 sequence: CASSRWLEAGTGGETQYF. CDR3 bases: TGTGCCAGCAGTCGATGGTTGGAAGCCGGGACAGGGGGAGAGACCCAGTACTTC.

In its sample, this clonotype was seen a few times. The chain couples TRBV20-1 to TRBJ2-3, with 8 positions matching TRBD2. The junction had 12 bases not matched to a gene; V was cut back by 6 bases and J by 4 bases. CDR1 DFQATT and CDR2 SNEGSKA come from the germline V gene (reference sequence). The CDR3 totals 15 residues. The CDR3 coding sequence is TGCAGTGCGGTGCCCCGACTAGCGTTAGCAGATACGCAGTATTTT. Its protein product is CSAVPRLALADTQYF.

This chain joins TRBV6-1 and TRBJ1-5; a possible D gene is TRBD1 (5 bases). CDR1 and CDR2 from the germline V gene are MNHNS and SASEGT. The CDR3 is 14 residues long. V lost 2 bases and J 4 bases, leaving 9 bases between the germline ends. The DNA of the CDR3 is TGTGCCAGCAGTGAACTTGGGGCGAATCAGCCCCAGCATTTT. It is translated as CASSELGANQPQHF.

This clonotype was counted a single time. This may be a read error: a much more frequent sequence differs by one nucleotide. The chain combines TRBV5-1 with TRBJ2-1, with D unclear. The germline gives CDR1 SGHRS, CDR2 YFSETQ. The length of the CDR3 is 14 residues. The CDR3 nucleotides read TGCGCCAGCAGCTTGACAGCCTCCTACAGTGAGCAGTTCTTC. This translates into CASSLTASYSEQFF.

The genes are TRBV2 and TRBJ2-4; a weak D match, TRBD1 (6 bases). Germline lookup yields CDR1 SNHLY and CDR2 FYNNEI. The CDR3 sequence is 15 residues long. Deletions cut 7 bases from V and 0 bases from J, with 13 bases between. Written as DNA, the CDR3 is TGTGCCAGCAATGGACAGACCCTAGCCAAAAACATTCAGTACTTC. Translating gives CASNGQTLAKNIQYF.

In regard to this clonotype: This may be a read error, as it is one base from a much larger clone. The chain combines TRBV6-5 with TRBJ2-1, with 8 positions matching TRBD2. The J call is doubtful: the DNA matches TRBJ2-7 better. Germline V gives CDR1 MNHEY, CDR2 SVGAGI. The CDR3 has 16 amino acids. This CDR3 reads CASSYSPGRVNNEQYF. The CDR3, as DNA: TGTGCCAGCAGTTACTCCCCCGGGAGGGTAAACAATGAGCAGTACTTC.

CDR3 residues: CASSYSGLAGVETQYF. In DNA form, the CDR3 reads TGTGCCAGCAGTTACTCCGGACTAGCGGGGGTAGAGACCCAGTACTTC. V is TRBV6-5 and J is TRBJ2-5; TRBD2 aligns across 13 bases. This CDR3 spans 16 amino acids. The V and J ends lost 0 bases and 4 bases, in that order; junction bases with no gene match: 2. From germline, CDR1 is MNHEY and CDR2 SVGAGI.

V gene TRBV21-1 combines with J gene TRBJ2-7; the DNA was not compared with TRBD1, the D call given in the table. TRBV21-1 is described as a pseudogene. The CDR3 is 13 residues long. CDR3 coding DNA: TGTGCCAGTTACAGGGACAGCTCCTACGAGCAGTACTTC. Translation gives CASYRDSSYEQYF.

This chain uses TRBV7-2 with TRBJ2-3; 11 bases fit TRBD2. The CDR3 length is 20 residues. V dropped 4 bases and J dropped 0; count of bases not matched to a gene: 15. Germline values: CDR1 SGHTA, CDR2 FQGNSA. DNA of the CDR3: TGTGCCAGCAGCTCCCGGGCTGGGACTAGCGGAGCCGGGAGCACAGATACGCAGTATTTT. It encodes CASSSRAGTSGAGSTDTQYF.

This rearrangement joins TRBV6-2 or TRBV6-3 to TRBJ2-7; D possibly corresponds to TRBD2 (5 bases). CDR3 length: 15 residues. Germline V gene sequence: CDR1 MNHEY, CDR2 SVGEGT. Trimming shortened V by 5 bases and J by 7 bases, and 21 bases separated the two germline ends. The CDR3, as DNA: TGTGCCAGCAGTCCGGGAACTAGTGGGTCGGAGGAGCAGTACTTC. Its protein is CASSPGTSGSEEQYF.

CDR3 sequence: CSARDTGRPRDDEQFF. In DNA, the CDR3 is TGCAGTGCTAGAGATACCGGCAGGCCAAGAGACGATGAGCAGTTCTTC. The chain joins TRBV20-1 to TRBJ2-1; D remains unclear. Looked up from germline, CDR1 is DFQATT and CDR2 is SNEGSKA (reference sequence). This CDR3 has 16 residues. V lost 0 bases and J 8 bases, leaving 20 bases between the germline ends.

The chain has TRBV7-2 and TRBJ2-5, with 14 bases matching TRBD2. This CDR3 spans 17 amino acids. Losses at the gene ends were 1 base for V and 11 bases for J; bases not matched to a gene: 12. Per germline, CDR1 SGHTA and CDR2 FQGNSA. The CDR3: CASSLGRLAGGPTEQYF. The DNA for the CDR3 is TGTGCCAGCAGCTTAGGGAGACTAGCGGGAGGGCCGACTGAGCAGTACTTC.

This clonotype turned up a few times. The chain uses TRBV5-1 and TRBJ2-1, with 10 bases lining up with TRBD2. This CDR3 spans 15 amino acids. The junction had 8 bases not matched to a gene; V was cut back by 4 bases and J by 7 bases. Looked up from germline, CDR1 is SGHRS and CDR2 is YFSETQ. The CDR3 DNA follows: TGCGCCAGCAGCAAACCTAGCGGGAGCGTTAATGAGCAGTTCTTC. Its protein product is CASSKPSGSVNEQFF.

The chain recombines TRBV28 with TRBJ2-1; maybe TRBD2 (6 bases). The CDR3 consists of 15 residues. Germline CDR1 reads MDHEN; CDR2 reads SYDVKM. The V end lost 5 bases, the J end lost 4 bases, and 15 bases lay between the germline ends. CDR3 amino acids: CASSPPLAPYNEQFF. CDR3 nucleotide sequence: TGTGCCAGCAGTCCCCCTCTAGCGCCGTACAATGAGCAGTTCTTC.

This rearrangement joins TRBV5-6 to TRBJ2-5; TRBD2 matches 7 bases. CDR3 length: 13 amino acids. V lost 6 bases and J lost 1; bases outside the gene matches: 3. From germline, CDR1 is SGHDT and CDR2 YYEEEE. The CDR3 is CASTAGFQETQYF. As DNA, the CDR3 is TGTGCCAGCACAGCGGGGTTCCAAGAGACCCAGTACTTC.

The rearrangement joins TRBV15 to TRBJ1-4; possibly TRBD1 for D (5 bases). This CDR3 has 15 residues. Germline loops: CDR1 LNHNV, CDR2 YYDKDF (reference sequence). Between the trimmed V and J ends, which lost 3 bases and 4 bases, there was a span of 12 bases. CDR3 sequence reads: CATSSPTGRNEKLFF. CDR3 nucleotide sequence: TGTGCCACCAGCAGCCCCACGGGGCGTAATGAAAAACTGTTTTTT.

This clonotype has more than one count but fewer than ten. CDR3 sequence: CASSPSGGGRAYNEQFF. The CDR3 coding sequence is TGTGCCAGCAGCCCCTCGGGAGGCGGGAGGGCCTACAATGAGCAGTTCTTC. The rearrangement joins TRBV7-2 to TRBJ2-1; 9 nucleotides agree with TRBD2. CDR3 size: 17 residues. Per the germline V gene, CDR1 is SGHTA and CDR2 is FQGNSA. The junction had 10 bases not matched to a gene; V was cut back by 5 bases and J by 2 bases.

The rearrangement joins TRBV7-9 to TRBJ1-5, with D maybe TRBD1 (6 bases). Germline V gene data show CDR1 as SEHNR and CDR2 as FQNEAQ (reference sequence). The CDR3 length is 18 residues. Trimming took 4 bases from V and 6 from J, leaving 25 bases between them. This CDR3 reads CASSSGRLGQGRVQPQHF. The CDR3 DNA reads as TGTGCCAGCAGCTCCGGTCGACTGGGGCAGGGGAGGGTTCAGCCCCAGCATTTT.

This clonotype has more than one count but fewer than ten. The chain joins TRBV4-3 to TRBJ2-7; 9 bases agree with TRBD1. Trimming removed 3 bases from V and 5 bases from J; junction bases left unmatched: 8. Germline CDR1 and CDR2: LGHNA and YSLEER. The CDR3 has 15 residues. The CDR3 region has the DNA TGCGCCAGCAGCCAGTCAAGGGACAGGGCCCACGAGCAGTACTTC. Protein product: CASSQSRDRAHEQYF.

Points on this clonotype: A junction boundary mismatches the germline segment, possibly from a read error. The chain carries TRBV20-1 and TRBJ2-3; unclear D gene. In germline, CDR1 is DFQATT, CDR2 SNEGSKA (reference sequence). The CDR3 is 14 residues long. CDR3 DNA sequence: TGCAGTGCTAGAGACAGGTCGGGCACAGAAACGCAGTATTTT. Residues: CSARDRSGTETQYF.

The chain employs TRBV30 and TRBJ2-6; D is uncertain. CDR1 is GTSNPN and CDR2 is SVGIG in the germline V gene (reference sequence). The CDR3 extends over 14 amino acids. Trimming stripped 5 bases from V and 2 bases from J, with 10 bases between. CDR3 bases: TGTGCCTGGGCATTTCCTCCTGGGGCCAACGTCCTGACTTTC. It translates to CAWAFPPGANVLTF.

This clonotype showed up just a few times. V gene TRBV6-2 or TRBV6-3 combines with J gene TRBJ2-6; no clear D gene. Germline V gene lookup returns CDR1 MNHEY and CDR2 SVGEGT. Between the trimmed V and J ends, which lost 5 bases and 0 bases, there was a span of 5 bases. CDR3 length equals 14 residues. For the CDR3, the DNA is TGTGCCAGCAGTCGCCCCTCTGGGGCCAACGTCCTGACTTTC. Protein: CASSRPSGANVLTF.

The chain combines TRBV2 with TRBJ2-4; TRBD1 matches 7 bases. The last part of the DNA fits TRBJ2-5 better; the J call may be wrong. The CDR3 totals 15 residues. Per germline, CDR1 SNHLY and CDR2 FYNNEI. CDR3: CASSEDGRGMETQYF. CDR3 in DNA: TGTGCCAGCAGTGAAGACGGCAGGGGGATGGAGACCCAGTACTTC.

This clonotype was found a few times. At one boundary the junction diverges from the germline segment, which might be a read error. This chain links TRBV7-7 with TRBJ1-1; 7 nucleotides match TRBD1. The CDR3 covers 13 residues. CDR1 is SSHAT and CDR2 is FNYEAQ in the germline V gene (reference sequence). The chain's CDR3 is CASSLKQGTEAFF. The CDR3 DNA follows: TGTGCTAGCAGCTTAAAACAGGGGACTGAAGCTTTCTTT.

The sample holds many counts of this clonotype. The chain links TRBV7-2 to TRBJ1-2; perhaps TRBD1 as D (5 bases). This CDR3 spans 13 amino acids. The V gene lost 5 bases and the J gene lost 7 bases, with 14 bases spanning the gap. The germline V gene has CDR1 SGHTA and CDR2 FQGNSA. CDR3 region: CASSRGREGGYTF. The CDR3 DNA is TGTGCCAGCAGCCGGGGACGGGAAGGTGGCTACACCTTC.

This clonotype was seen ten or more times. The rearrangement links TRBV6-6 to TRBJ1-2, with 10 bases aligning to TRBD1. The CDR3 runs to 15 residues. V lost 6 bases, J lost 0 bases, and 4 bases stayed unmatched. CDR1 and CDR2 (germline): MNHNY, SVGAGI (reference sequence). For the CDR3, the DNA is TGTGCCAGCAGAGGACAGGGGGGGGCTAACTATGGCTACACCTTC. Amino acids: CASRGQGGANYGYTF.

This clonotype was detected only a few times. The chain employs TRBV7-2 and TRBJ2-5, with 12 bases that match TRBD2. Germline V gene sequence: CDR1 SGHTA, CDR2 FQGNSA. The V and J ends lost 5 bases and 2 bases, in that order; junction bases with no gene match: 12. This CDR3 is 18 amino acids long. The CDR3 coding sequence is TGTGCCAGCAGCAGGACTAGCGGGAAGGTACTAATTCAAGAGACCCAGTACTTC. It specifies CASSRTSGKVLIQETQYF.

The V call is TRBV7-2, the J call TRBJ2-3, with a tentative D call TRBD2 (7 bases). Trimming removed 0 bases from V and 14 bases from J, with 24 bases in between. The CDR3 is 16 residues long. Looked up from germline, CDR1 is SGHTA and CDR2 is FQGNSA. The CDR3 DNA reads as TGTGCCAGCAGCTTAGCGCTCGGCGGGGGCTCTTCCCCAAGGTATTTT. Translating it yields CASSLALGGGSSPRYF.

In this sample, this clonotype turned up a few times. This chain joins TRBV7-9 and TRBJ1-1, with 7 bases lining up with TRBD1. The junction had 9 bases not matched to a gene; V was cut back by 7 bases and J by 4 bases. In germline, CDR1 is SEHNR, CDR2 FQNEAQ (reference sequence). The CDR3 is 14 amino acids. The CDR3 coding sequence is TGTGCCAGCACCACGGCGAGGGGGCTCACTGAAGCTTTCTTT. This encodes CASTTARGLTEAFF.